This section outlines one T cell receptor beta chain sequence together with its context. This clonotype was recorded a few times. No antigen is known for it. Base quality data are lacking; no much larger clone is found one base away. Libraries of naive CD8 T cells were generated from roughly 18,000 to 920,000 sorted cells, with 10%, 30% or 50% of the purified RNA used. Naive CD8 T cells were FACS-sorted as CD8+CD4-CCR7+CD45RA+ on a BD FACSAria II into RLT Plus buffer. To test detection sensitivity, Jurkat RNA equivalent to roughly eleven TCR copies was spiked into samples of about 19,000-1,000,000 naive CD8 T cells. CD8 T cells were enriched with RosetteSep CD8+ T Cell Enrichment Cocktail and Ficoll-Paque, followed by ACK red cell lysis. The data were obtained in a study of molecular identifiers for immune sequencing clone quantification (dated by TCRdb to 2017 to 2018). Context from the whole study: For a replicate experiment, RNA from 20,000 or 100,000 naive CD8 T cells was divided into five aliquots, and four of the five aliquots were sequenced. This methods study benchmarked molecular-identifier clustering-based TCR repertoire sequencing (MIDCIRS) and TCR RNA copy counting, using CD8 T cells to do so. What the work shows at the level of the full study, not this receptor alone: Highly expanded clone sizes could be underestimated if identical TCR molecules share a barcode. When barcode sub-clustering was not used, chimeric consensus sequences inflated TCR diversity, with chimeras reaching as high as 47%. Spiked-in Jurkat TCR RNA equivalent to a single cell was reported to be detectable even among fewer than 1.2 million naive CD8 T cells. In CMV-specific effector cells, clones with more than 20 RNA copies accounted for over 99% of molecules, whereas in naive cells such clones accounted for under 1%. Modeling estimated 3 to 3.5 recovered TCR RNA copies per cell, compared with about 9.3 by digital PCR, which implies 30% to 35% capture efficiency. Naive libraries contained spiked-in Jurkat TCR RNA (roughly 10 copies' worth), which is not part of the donor repertoire.

The germline V gene gives CDR1 as MGHRA and CDR2 as YSYEKL. The V end loses 5 bases and the J end loses 2 bases, and a stretch of 13 bases separates them. Measured from the cysteine to the phenylalanine, the CDR3 is 14 residues long. Only the CDR3 part of the read is kept: 42 bases, read in frame from the first base. Library construction relied on PCR. The listed sequencing device is Illumina HiSeq 4000. Bulk TCR libraries were generated as previously described, with the TCR primers listed in Table S5 used. Total RNA was purified with the Qiagen AllPrep DNA/RNA kit. Reads from multiple sequencing runs of the same library were pooled before analysis. As for the original processing: Reads were retained only if their TCR constant sequence matched exactly, and those retained reads were trimmed to 150 nt and grouped according to their 12-nt molecular barcodes. Reads within each barcode group were sub-clustered using a 15% Levenshtein threshold, and quality-weighted consensus sequences were constructed for each RNA molecule. Non-functional sequences were removed, as were lower-count sequences one edit away from another. On the basis of fitting two negative binomial distributions, barcode sub-clusters with fewer than 20% of the maximum read count were discarded. Using fastp at Q25 and MiXCR, TCRdb reprocessed the public reads and kept productive beta chains. CDR3 protein duplicates are merged, each entry listing the most common genes and DNA. These V and J calls derive from TCRdb rather than the authors' analysis. A total of a few hundred thousand distinct CDR3 sequences appear in this sample, about 20% of them only once. 0.84% of the sample is in the top ten clones.

The chain is encoded by TRBV4-1 joined to TRBJ2-7; the D segment might be TRBD1 or TRBD2, since each matches 7 bases. Material for sequencing was naive CD8+ T cells from blood, with Jurkat cell RNA spiked in. Taken with the paper, the label for cell subset or site translates to: FACS-sorted CD8+CD4-CCR7+CD45RA+ naive T cells. The source of this sequence is a human donor in good health. Some libraries in this study had Jurkat cell RNA spiked in. The CDR3 protein: CASSTGEGTYEQYF. The DNA sequence is TGCGCCAGCAGCACAGGGGAGGGGACCTACGAGCAGTACTTC.